The 22 T cell receptor beta chains listed next were all sequenced from one sample in a study of cytomegalovirus exposure and HLA in healthy donors. 60 Vbeta and 13 Jbeta primers were used in PCR. Clones were read by immunoSEQ multiplex PCR, and TCRdb kept only the in-frame ones, dropping some. The data contain approximately 120,000 clones, approximately 80% of them singletons. The sample consisted of PBMCs. These receptors were obtained from a man aged 35-49 years in good health and CMV-seronegative.

The gene calls are TRBV27 and TRBJ2-7; possible D gene TRBD2, 5 bases. CDR1 is MNHEY and CDR2 is SMNVEV in the germline V gene (reference sequence). V dropped 11 bases and J dropped 1 base, with 12 bases sitting between them. The CDR3 sequence is 12 residues long. The CDR3 region has the DNA TGTGCCGCGGGCAGTTCTTCCTACGAGCAGTACTTC. Its protein is CAAGSSSYEQYF.

This clone turned up a few times. This chain uses TRBV11-2 with TRBJ2-2; D gene ambiguous. The V end was cut by 4 bases, the J end by 4 bases, with 10 bases between. The germline V gene encodes CDR1 SGHAT and CDR2 FQNNGV. CDR3 length: 14 residues. The CDR3 region has the DNA TGTGCCAGCAGCTCGCCACAAAGCACCGGGGAGCTGTTTTTT. The encoded protein is CASSSPQSTGELFF.

The chain recombines TRBV6-1 with TRBJ2-5; 7 bases match TRBD1. The DNA end lines up better with TRBJ2-7; the J call may be wrong. The CDR3 spans 15 residues. The V gene's germline CDR1 is MNHNS and CDR2 SASEGT. In DNA, the CDR3 is TGTGCCAGCAGTTCTTATGGGGGACAGTCCTACGAGCAGTACTTC. It encodes CASSSYGGQSYEQYF.

This sequence joins TRBV19 and TRBJ1-2; D is unresolved. Per germline, CDR1 LNHDA and CDR2 SQIVND (reference sequence). The CDR3 consists of 12 residues. Trimming removed 3 bases from V and 6 bases from J, with 8 bases in between. In DNA form, the CDR3 reads TGTGCCAGTAGTATGGGAGTAAATGGCTACACCTTC. It is translated as CASSMGVNGYTF.

This CDR3 reads CASSGSRRTGQETQYF. The CDR3, as DNA: TGCGCCAGCAGCGGATCGAGGAGGACAGGCCAAGAGACCCAGTACTTC. This chain connects TRBV5-1 to TRBJ2-5, with TRBD1 matching 7 bases. Germline V gene sequence: CDR1 SGHRS, CDR2 YFSETQ. Trimming took 4 bases from V and 1 from J; bases not matched to a gene: 10. This CDR3 is built from 16 residues.

The V gene is TRBV6-5, the J gene TRBJ2-1, with D possibly being TRBD1 (6 bases). The length of the CDR3 is 13 residues. Germline V gene sequence: CDR1 MNHEY, CDR2 SVGAGI. V was shortened by 10 bases and J by 3 bases, with 13 bases between the two germline ends. Here the CDR3 DNA reads TGTGCCACCGAGAGGACAGACTACAATGAGCAGTTCTTC. This gives the protein CATERTDYNEQFF.

The chain joins TRBV10-3 to TRBJ2-5; 7 nucleotides line up with TRBD1. The CDR3 loop spans 12 amino acids. Trimming at V came to 11 bases and at J to 3 bases, leaving 6 bases not matched to a gene. The germline CDR1 and CDR2 sequences are ENHRY and SYGVKD. The CDR3 sequence: CAVKGGKETQYF. The CDR3 DNA reads as TGTGCCGTGAAAGGGGGCAAAGAGACCCAGTACTTC.

CDR3 in DNA: TGTGCCAGCAGCCCGGGACAGGGGGCTCTCGAGCAGTACTTC. Its translation is CASSPGQGALEQYF. This chain joins TRBV7-9 and TRBJ2-7; 12 bases fit TRBD1. The V segment lost 5 bases and the J segment 6 bases; nucleotides outside the gene matches: 5. Per the germline V gene, CDR1 is SEHNR and CDR2 is FQNEAQ (reference sequence). The CDR3 extends over 14 amino acids. Filled out from reference TRBV7-9 and TRBJ2-7, the complete variable domain reads DTGVSQNPRHKITKRGQNVTFRCDPISEHNRLYWYRQTLGQGPEFLTYFQNEAQLEKSRLLSDRFSAERPKGSFSTLEIQRTEQGDSAMYLCASSPGQGALEQYFGPGTRLTVT.

In its sample, this clone was seen once. The chain is built from TRBV14 and TRBJ1-2; D remains ambiguous. The ends were cut back, 2 bases at V and 2 bases at J, with 15 bases in the middle. CDR3 size: 16 residues. Germline lookup yields CDR1 SGHDN and CDR2 FVKESK. CDR3 sequence: CASSQLRWGDNYGYTF. The DNA of the CDR3 is TGTGCCAGCAGCCAACTCCGGTGGGGAGACAACTATGGCTACACCTTC. Using reference TRBV14 and TRBJ1-2 for the parts outside the CDR3, the full variable domain is EAGVTQFPSHSVIEKGQTVTLRCDPISGHDNLYWYRRVMGKEIKFLLHFVKESKQDESGMPNNRFLAERTGGTYSTLKVQPAELEDSGVYFCASSQLRWGDNYGYTFGSGTRLTVV.

This chain links TRBV5-1 with TRBJ2-7, with 7 bases aligning to TRBD2. This CDR3 region has 16 residues. Trimming at V came to 0 bases and at J to 2 bases, leaving 8 bases not matched to a gene. Germline CDR1 and CDR2: SGHRS and YFSETQ. CDR3 residues: CASSLVPLGGTYEQYF. For the CDR3, the DNA is TGCGCCAGCAGCTTGGTTCCCCTCGGGGGGACCTACGAGCAGTACTTC.

The genes are TRBV2 and TRBJ1-2; 8 bases are shared with TRBD1. The CDR3 is 13 residues long. Germline trimming cut 7 bases from V and 3 bases from J; bases unmatched to any gene: 4. Germline loops: CDR1 SNHLY, CDR2 FYNNEI. This chain's CDR3 is CASKQGGYYGYTF. CDR3 coding DNA: TGTGCCAGCAAACAGGGGGGATACTATGGCTACACCTTC. The whole variable domain, remainder taken from reference TRBV2 and TRBJ1-2, is EPEVTQTPSHQVTQMGQEVILRCVPISNHLYFYWYRQILGQKVEFLVSFYNNEISEKSEIFDDQFSVERPDGSNFTLKIRSTKLEDSAMYFCASKQGGYYGYTFGSGTRLTVV.

The chain uses TRBV7-9 and TRBJ1-6; D remains unclear. CDR1 SEHNR and CDR2 FQNEAQ come from the germline V gene (reference sequence). The CDR3 length is 12 residues. V was clipped by 6 bases and J by 9 bases, with 9 bases between them. CDR3 residues: CASRVGSSPLHF. The DNA of the CDR3 is TGTGCCAGCAGGGTAGGGAGTTCACCCCTCCACTTT.

The chain employs TRBV30 and TRBJ2-2; no reliable D call. Trimming took 1 base from V and 2 from J, leaving 5 bases between them. The length of the CDR3 is 13 residues. Germline CDR1 GTSNPN, CDR2 SVGIG (reference sequence). CDR3 loop: CAWSGGNTGELFF. The CDR3 coding sequence is TGTGCCTGGAGTGGAGGAAACACCGGGGAGCTGTTTTTT.

A note on this clone: The CDR3 end shows no conserved phenylalanine or tryptophan, and so a read error is likely. The CDR3 is CASSYSSGRANYGYTL. The CDR3 coding sequence is TGTGCCAGCAGTTACTCGAGTGGCAGGGCCAACTATGGCTACACCCTC. The genes are TRBV6-5 and TRBJ1-2; D is perhaps TRBD1 (5 bases). This CDR3 comprises 16 residues. Between the trimmed V and J ends, which lost 0 bases and 2 bases, there was a span of 13 bases. Germline V gene data show CDR1 as MNHEY and CDR2 as SVGAGI.

The rearrangement links TRBV9 to TRBJ2-5; 9 bases map to TRBD2. The junction had 3 bases not matched to a gene; V was cut back by 2 bases and J by 7 bases. The length of the CDR3 is 13 residues. Germline assignment: CDR1 SGDLS and CDR2 YYNGEE. As DNA, the CDR3 is TGTGCCAGCAGCGTTTATAGCGGGGGGACCCAGTACTTC. Amino acids: CASSVYSGGTQYF.

The chain couples TRBV18 to TRBJ1-1; no clear D gene. V was pared by 2 bases and J by 3 bases, with 10 bases between. Germline loops: CDR1 KGHSH, CDR2 LQKENI. The CDR3 runs to 14 residues. This chain's CDR3 is CASSPIVRDTEAFF. The DNA of the CDR3 is TGTGCCAGCTCACCAATTGTTCGGGACACTGAAGCTTTCTTT. The full variable domain, in which reference TRBV18 and TRBJ1-1 provide the parts outside the CDR3, is NAGVMQNPRHLVRRRGQEARLRCSPMKGHSHVYWYRQLPEEGLKFMVYLQKENIIDESGMPKERFSAEFPKEGPSILRIQQVVRGDSAAYFCASSPIVRDTEAFFGQGTRLTVV.

The rearrangement joins TRBV5-4 to TRBJ2-5, with 11 bases lining up with TRBD2. Germline values: CDR1 SGHNT, CDR2 YYREEE (reference sequence). The CDR3 has 15 residues. V dropped 4 bases and J dropped 3; count of bases not matched to a gene: 5. The CDR3: CASSMGTSGEETQYF. The CDR3 coding sequence is TGTGCCAGCAGCATGGGGACTAGCGGTGAAGAGACCCAGTACTTC.

This rearrangement joins TRBV4-1 to TRBJ2-2, with D maybe TRBD2 (5 bases). CDR1 is MGHRA and CDR2 is YSYEKL in the germline V gene. Trimming cost V 1 base and J 6 bases, with 12 bases left between them. The CDR3 has 15 amino acids. The CDR3 reads CASSQVEGRAGELFF. In DNA, the CDR3 is TGCGCCAGCAGCCAAGTCGAGGGCCGCGCCGGGGAGCTGTTTTTT.

This clone was seen a handful of times. The gene calls are TRBV2 and TRBJ2-5; TRBD2 aligns across 12 bases. Germline trimming cut 1 base from V and 5 bases from J; bases unmatched to any gene: 5. The germline V gene has CDR1 SNHLY and CDR2 FYNNEI. The CDR3 has 16 amino acids. The CDR3 region has the DNA TGTGCCAGCAGTGAAGACGGACTAGCGGGGTTTGAGACCCAGTACTTC. Amino acid sequence: CASSEDGLAGFETQYF.

This rearrangement joins TRBV7-2 to TRBJ2-2; D remains unclear. There are 14 residues in the CDR3. The V and J ends lost 2 bases and 4 bases respectively, with 8 bases between them. CDR1 SGHTA and CDR2 FQGNSA come from the germline V gene. CDR3 loop: CASSLTSRTGELFF. CDR3 nucleotide sequence: TGTGCCAGCAGCTTAACGAGTCGCACCGGGGAGCTGTTTTTT.

The chain combines TRBV7-2 with TRBJ2-1, with 7 bases aligning to TRBD1. V gave up 6 bases and J gave up 5 bases; unmatched junction bases: 4. Germline CDR1 is SGHTA and CDR2 is FQGNSA. The CDR3 has 13 residues. The CDR3: CASRWGQNNEQFF. CDR3 sequence (DNA): TGTGCCAGCAGATGGGGACAGAACAATGAGCAGTTCTTC.

There are a few counts of this clone. The CDR3 DNA follows: TGTGCCAGCAGTGTACGAGGAGGGACAGTGACTCAAGAGACCCAGTACTTC. Translated, it gives CASSVRGGTVTQETQYF. V gene TRBV9 combines with J gene TRBJ2-5; D possibly corresponds to TRBD1 (7 bases). Germline CDR1 and CDR2: SGDLS and YYNGEE. The CDR3 covers 17 residues. Trimming stripped 5 bases from V and 2 bases from J, with 22 bases between.